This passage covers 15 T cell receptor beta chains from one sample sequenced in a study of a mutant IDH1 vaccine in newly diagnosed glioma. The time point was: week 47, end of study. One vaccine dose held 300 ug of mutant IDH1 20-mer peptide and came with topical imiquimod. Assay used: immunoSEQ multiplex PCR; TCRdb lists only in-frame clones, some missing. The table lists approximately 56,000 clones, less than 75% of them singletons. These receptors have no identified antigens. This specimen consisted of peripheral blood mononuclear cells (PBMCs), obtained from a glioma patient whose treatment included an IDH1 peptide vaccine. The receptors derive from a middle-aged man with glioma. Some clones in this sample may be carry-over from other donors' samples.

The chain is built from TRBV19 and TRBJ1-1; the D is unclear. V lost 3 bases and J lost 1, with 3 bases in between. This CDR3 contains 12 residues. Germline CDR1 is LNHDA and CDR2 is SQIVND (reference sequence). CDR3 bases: TGTGCCAGTAGTATGGGGAACACTGAAGCTTTCTTT. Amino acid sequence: CASSMGNTEAFF.

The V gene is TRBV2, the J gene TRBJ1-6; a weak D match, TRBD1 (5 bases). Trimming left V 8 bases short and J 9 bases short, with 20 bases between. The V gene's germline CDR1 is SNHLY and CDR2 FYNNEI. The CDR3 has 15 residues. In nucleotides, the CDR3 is TGTGCCAGCCTCACCGGGACTCCAAGATTTTCACCCCTCCACTTT. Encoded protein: CASLTGTPRFSPLHF. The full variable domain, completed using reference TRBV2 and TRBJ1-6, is EPEVTQTPSHQVTQMGQEVILRCVPISNHLYFYWYRQILGQKVEFLVSFYNNEISEKSEIFDDQFSVERPDGSNFTLKIRSTKLEDSAMYFCASLTGTPRFSPLHFGNGTRLTVT.

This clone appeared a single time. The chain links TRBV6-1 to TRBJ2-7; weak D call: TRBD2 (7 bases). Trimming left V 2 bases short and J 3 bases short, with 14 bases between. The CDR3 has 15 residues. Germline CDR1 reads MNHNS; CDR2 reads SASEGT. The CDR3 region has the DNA TGTGCCAGCAGTGAAAGGGCGGGGGCCCTCTACGAGCAGTACTTC. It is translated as CASSERAGALYEQYF.

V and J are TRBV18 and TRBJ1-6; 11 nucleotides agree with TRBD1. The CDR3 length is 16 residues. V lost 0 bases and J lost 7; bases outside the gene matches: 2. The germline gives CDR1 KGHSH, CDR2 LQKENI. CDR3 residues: CASSPPGTGGNSPLHF. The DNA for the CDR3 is TGTGCCAGCTCACCACCCGGGACAGGGGGGAATTCACCCCTCCACTTT.

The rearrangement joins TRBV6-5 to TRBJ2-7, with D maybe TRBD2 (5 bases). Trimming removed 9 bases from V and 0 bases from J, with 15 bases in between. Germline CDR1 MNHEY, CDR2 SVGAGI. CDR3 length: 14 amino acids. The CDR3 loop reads CASTSGTSSYEQYF. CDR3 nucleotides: TGTGCCAGTACATCGGGTACTAGCTCCTACGAGCAGTACTTC.

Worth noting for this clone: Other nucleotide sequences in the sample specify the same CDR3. CDR3 DNA: TGTGCCAGCAGTTACGGCGGAGGGACCCTGAACACTGAAGCTTTCTTT. It translates to CASSYGGGTLNTEAFF. The chain carries TRBV6-5 and TRBJ1-1; tentatively, D is TRBD1 (5 bases). V was cut by 2 bases and J by 0 bases, with 13 bases left in between. The CDR3 consists of 16 residues. CDR1 and CDR2 from the germline V gene are MNHEY and SVGAGI.

The CDR3 DNA reads as TGTGCCAGCTCACCATGGGGTAGCGACTATGGCTACACCTTC. It yields the protein CASSPWGSDYGYTF. The chain couples TRBV18 to TRBJ1-2; D remains unclear. V was cut by 2 bases and J by 3 bases, with 10 bases left in between. The length of the CDR3 is 14 residues. Germline-derived CDR1 and CDR2 are KGHSH and LQKENI.

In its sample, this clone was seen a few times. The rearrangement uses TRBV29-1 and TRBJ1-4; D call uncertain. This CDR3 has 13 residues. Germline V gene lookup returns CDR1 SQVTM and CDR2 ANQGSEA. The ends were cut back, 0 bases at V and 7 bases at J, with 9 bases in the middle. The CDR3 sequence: CSVEERAGEKLFF. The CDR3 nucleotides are TGCAGCGTTGAAGAACGGGCAGGTGAAAAACTGTTTTTT.

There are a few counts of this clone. CDR3 amino acids: CSVGSRKALGGYNEQFF. DNA of the CDR3: TGCAGCGTTGGGTCCCGGAAAGCTCTGGGGGGCTACAATGAGCAGTTCTTC. V and J are TRBV29-1 and TRBJ2-1, with D possibly matching TRBD2 (6 bases). The CDR3 contains 17 residues. V was shortened by 4 bases and J by 3 bases, with 22 bases between the two germline ends. Per the germline V gene, CDR1 is SQVTM and CDR2 is ANQGSEA.

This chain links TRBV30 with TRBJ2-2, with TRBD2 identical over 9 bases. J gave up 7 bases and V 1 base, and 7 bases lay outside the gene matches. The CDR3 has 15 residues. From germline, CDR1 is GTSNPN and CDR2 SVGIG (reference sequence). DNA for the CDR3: TGTGCCTGGAGTGCAGCCGTAGCGGGGGTCGGGGAGCTGTTTTTT. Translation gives CAWSAAVAGVGELFF. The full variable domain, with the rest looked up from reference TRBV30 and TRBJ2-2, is SQTIHQWPATLVQPVGSPLSLECTVEGTSNPNLYWYRQAAGRGLQLLFYSVGIGQISSEVPQNLSASRPQDRQFILSSKKLLLSDSGFYLCAWSAAVAGVGELFFGEGSRLTVL.

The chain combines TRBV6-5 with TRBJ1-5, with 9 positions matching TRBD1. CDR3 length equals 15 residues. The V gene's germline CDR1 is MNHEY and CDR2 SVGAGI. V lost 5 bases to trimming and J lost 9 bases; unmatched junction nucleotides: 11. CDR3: CASSRIQGADLPQHF. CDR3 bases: TGTGCCAGCAGTCGAATACAGGGGGCGGATCTGCCCCAGCATTTT.

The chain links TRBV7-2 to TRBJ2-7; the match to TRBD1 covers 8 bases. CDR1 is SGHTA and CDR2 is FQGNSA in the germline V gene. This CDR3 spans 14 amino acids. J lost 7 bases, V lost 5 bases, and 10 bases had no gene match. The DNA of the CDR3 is TGTGCCAGCAGCCTCAGACAGGGGTTGGGGGAGCAGTACTTC. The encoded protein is CASSLRQGLGEQYF.

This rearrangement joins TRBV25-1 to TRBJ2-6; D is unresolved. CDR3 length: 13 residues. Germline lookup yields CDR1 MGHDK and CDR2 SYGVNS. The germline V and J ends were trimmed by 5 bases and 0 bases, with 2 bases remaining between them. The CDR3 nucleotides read TGTGCCAGCAGTAACTCTGGGGCCAACGTCCTGACTTTC. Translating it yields CASSNSGANVLTF.

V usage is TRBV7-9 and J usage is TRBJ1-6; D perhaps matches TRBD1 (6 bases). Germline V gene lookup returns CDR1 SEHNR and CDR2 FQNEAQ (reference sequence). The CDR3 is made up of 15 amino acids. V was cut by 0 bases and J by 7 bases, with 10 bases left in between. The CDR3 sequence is CASSLADRPNSPLHF. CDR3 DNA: TGTGCCAGCAGCTTAGCGGACAGACCGAATTCACCCCTCCACTTT.

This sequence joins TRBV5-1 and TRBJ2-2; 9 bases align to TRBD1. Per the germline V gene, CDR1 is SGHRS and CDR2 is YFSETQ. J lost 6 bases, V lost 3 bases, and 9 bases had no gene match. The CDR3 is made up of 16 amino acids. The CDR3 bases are TGCGCCAGCAGCTCCCCGGGACAGGGATCCCCCGGGGAGCTGTTTTTT. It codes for CASSSPGQGSPGELFF.